This T cell receptor (beta chain) is drawn from a study of circulating and synovial CD4+ cells in juvenile arthritis. Study results and caveats: Some such blood samples were as oligoclonal as synovium. These blood cells shared more CDR3 sequences with synovium than bulk blood.

Samples derive from patients with active juvenile idiopathic arthritis. Comments on this clone: What it binds is not known.

The assay was immunoSEQ multiplex PCR, and TCRdb's table has in-frame clones only and misses some. This table has 25,000 to 35,000 clones, around 95% appearing once. This receptor was identified in a human donor with juvenile idiopathic arthritis. Sequences were obtained from CD4+ T cells from blood.

The CDR3 reads CASSFRTGLGEQYF. CDR3 DNA sequence: TGTGCCAGCAGCTTCCGGACAGGGTTAGGCGAGCAGTACTTC. The chain joins TRBV7-9 to TRBJ2-7, with 8 bases aligning to TRBD1. The CDR3 is 14 amino acids. With 3 bases clipped from V and 6 bases from J, the junction kept 7 bases outside the gene matches. CDR1 and CDR2 from the germline V gene are SEHNR and FQNEAQ (reference sequence).